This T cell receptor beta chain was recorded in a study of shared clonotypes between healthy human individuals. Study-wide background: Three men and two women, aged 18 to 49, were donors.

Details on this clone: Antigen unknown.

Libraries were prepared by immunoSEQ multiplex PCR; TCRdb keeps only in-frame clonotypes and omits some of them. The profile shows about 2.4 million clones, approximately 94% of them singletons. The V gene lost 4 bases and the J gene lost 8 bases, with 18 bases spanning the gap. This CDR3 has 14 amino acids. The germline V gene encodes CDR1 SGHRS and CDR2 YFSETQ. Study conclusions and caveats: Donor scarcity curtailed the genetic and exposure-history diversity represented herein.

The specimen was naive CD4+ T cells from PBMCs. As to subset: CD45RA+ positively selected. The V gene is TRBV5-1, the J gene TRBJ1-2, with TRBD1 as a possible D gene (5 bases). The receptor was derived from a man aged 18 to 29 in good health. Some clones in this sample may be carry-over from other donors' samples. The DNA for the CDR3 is TGCGCCAGCAGCAGGGGTCGAGGGGCTGGAGGCTACACCTTC. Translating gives CASSRGRGAGGYTF.